Following are 28 T cell receptor beta chains from one sample sequenced in a study of identical twins. TCRdb independently ran MiXCR on the 5' RACE reads; one entry per CDR3 protein. The data show about 470,000 distinct CDR3 sequences, with 24% seen just once and approximately 2.9% held by the top ten. The data were also submitted as part of a second study, on T cells expressing NK-cell markers.

The sample taken for sequencing was CD4+ T cells sorted from blood. All receptors come from a woman in her late teens or twenties in good health.

This clonotype was counted between two and nine times. The J gene is TRBJ2-1, the V gene TRBV5-1; the match to TRBD1 covers 12 bases. The V segment lost 0 bases and the J segment 5 bases; nucleotides outside the gene matches: 3. The CDR3 contains 16 residues. In germline, CDR1 is SGHRS, CDR2 YFSETQ. CDR3 protein: CASSLGGTGGHNEQFF. The CDR3 DNA follows: TGCGCCAGCAGCTTGGGGGGGACAGGGGGCCACAATGAGCAGTTCTTC.

This clonotype came up a few times. The rearrangement links TRBV29-1 to TRBJ2-7; 10 nucleotides align to TRBD2. The V gene's germline CDR1 is SQVTM and CDR2 ANQGSEA. Trimming removed 4 bases from V and 7 bases from J; junction bases left unmatched: 19. The CDR3 is 17 residues long. CDR3 residues: CSVVLVAGGSPVGEQYF. The CDR3 DNA sequence: TGCAGCGTTGTTCTGGTAGCGGGAGGCTCGCCGGTGGGTGAGCAGTACTTC.

The chain uses TRBV12-3 or TRBV12-4 and TRBJ2-5; maybe TRBD1 (6 bases). The CDR3 runs to 15 residues. The V end lost 5 bases, the J end lost 0 bases, and 13 bases lay between the germline ends. The CDR3 DNA sequence: TGTGCCAGCAGTACCTGGACAGCGCACCAAGAGACCCAGTACTTC. Encoded protein: CASSTWTAHQETQYF.

V is TRBV7-9 and J is TRBJ2-2; D unclear. The CDR3 length is 14 residues. V was clipped by 7 bases and J by 4 bases, with 13 bases between them. CDR1 and CDR2 (germline): SEHNR, FQNEAQ (reference sequence). DNA for the CDR3: TGTGCCAGCACCACCTCCACCATCACCGGGGAGCTGTTTTTT. Residues: CASTTSTITGELFF.

The V gene is TRBV20-1, the J gene TRBJ2-5; TRBD2 aligns across 8 bases. Trimming took 3 bases from V and 4 from J; bases not matched to a gene: 7. The CDR3 totals 14 residues. Germline CDR1 DFQATT, CDR2 SNEGSKA (reference sequence). The CDR3 DNA reads TGCAGTGCTAGGGATTACAGCGGGAGAGAGACCCAGTACTTC. Residues: CSARDYSGRETQYF.

This clonotype was found a few times. V usage is TRBV27 and J usage is TRBJ2-4; D remains unclear. Germline CDR1 MNHEY, CDR2 SMNVEV (reference sequence). CDR3 length: 18 residues. Trimming shortened V by 2 bases and J by 0 bases, and 17 bases separated the two germline ends. Here the CDR3 reads CASSLAPPRELAKNIQYF. In nucleotides, the CDR3 is TGTGCCAGCAGTTTAGCCCCTCCCCGCGAATTAGCCAAAAACATTCAGTACTTC.

This clonotype was observed a few times. V gene TRBV12-3 or TRBV12-4 combines with J gene TRBJ1-1; D call uncertain. Trimming stripped 2 bases from V and 10 bases from J, with 14 bases between. The CDR3 spans 13 residues. CDR3: CASSLSPGMGAFF. The CDR3 DNA reads TGTGCCAGCAGTTTATCCCCTGGGATGGGAGCTTTCTTT.

This chain connects TRBV3-1 to TRBJ1-5; tentatively, D is TRBD1 (6 bases). CDR3 length: 15 residues. CDR1 is LGHDT, CDR2 YNNKEL, per germline (reference sequence). Trimming removed 4 bases from V and 3 bases from J, with 13 bases in between. Here the CDR3 reads CASSPAGGANQPQHF. As DNA, the CDR3 is TGTGCCAGCAGCCCTGCGGGGGGGGCCAATCAGCCCCAGCATTTT. The complete variable domain, with remaining parts taken from reference TRBV3-1 and TRBJ1-5, reads DTAVSQTPKYLVTQMGNDKSIKCEQNLGHDTMYWYKQDSKKFLKIMFSYNNKELIINETVPNRFSPKSPDKAHLNLHINSLELGDSAVYFCASSPAGGANQPQHFGDGTRLSIL.

The CDR3: CASSFRPPGLGNTGELFF. The CDR3 region has the DNA TGTGCCAGCAGCTTCCGTCCCCCGGGACTAGGCAACACCGGGGAGCTGTTTTTT. This chain connects TRBV7-3 to TRBJ2-2; 8 bases are shared with TRBD2. V dropped 3 bases and J dropped 2; count of bases not matched to a gene: 11. CDR3 length: 18 amino acids. Per the germline V gene, CDR1 is SGHTA and CDR2 is FQGTGA.

The table lists this clonotype with a few counts. The V call is TRBV7-3, the J call TRBJ2-5, with 7 bases matching TRBD1. Germline-derived CDR1 and CDR2 are SGHTA and FQGTGA. The CDR3 has 15 residues. V dropped 5 bases and J dropped 3; count of bases not matched to a gene: 9. The CDR3 DNA is TGTGCCAGCAGCCCCTCATATGACAGGGAAGAGACCCAGTACTTC. It yields the protein CASSPSYDREETQYF.

This chain joins TRBV7-9 and TRBJ2-3, with 7 bases fitting TRBD1. J gave up 2 bases and V 5 bases, and 13 bases lay outside the gene matches. The CDR3 runs 17 residues. Germline V gene lookup returns CDR1 SEHNR and CDR2 FQNEAQ (reference sequence). The CDR3 nucleotides are TGTGCCAGCAGCGCCTCTGAGGGGGCCTATTTCACAGATACGCAGTATTTT. Protein product: CASSASEGAYFTDTQYF.

At least ten counts were recorded for this clonotype. V usage is TRBV11-2 and J usage is TRBJ2-1; TRBD2 is a possible D gene (7 bases). The CDR3 covers 12 residues. V shed 4 bases and J shed 9 bases, with 10 bases lying between them. Looked up from germline, CDR1 is SGHAT and CDR2 is FQNNGV. In DNA form, the CDR3 reads TGTGCCAGCAGCTGGGGGGGCGGTGAGCAGTTCTTC. It yields the protein CASSWGGGEQFF.

This clonotype was detected a few times. V and J are TRBV13 and TRBJ1-2, with D possibly being TRBD1 (6 bases). The V end was cut by 3 bases, the J end by 8 bases, with 16 bases between. The CDR3 has 14 amino acids. The germline gives CDR1 PRHDT, CDR2 FYEKMQ (reference sequence). This CDR3 is CASSFNRAPNGYTF. The CDR3 coding sequence is TGTGCCAGCAGCTTCAACAGGGCCCCCAACGGCTACACCTTC.

The chain employs TRBV20-1 and TRBJ2-5; D gene unclear. The germline V gene encodes CDR1 DFQATT and CDR2 SNEGSKA (reference sequence). This CDR3 has 12 residues. Trimming cost V 1 base and J 2 bases, with 5 bases left between them. In nucleotides, the CDR3 is TGCAGTGCTAGAGTCCAGCAAGAGACCCAGTACTTC. It specifies CSARVQQETQYF.

This clonotype was counted only a few times. The V call is TRBV6-1, the J call TRBJ2-3, with 7 bases matching TRBD1. Trimming cost V 7 bases and J 4 bases; bases outside gene matches: 11. This CDR3 contains 15 residues. The germline CDR1 and CDR2 sequences are MNHNS and SASEGT. In DNA, the CDR3 is TGTGCCAGCACCTACGAGGGGGCCGGGGCAGATACGCAGTATTTT. Its protein is CASTYEGAGADTQYF.

The chain couples TRBV7-2 to TRBJ2-5; D may be TRBD1 or TRBD2 (5 bases each). This CDR3 spans 13 amino acids. With 1 base removed from V and 5 bases from J, the gap between germline ends came to 8 bases. Germline V gene lookup returns CDR1 SGHTA and CDR2 FQGNSA. Here the CDR3 DNA reads TGTGCCAGCAGCTTAGTGTGGGGGGAGACCCAGTACTTC. Protein sequence: CASSLVWGETQYF. Looking up the rest from reference TRBV7-2 and TRBJ2-5 gives the full variable domain: GAGVSQSPSNKVTEKGKDVELRCDPISGHTALYWYRQSLGQGLEFLIYFQGNSAPDKSGLPSDRFSAERTGGSVSTLTIQRTQQEDSAVYLCASSLVWGETQYFGPGTRLLVL.

This clonotype was observed at least ten times. The genes are TRBV29-1 and TRBJ2-1; the D is unclear. Trimming shortened V by 4 bases and J by 5 bases, and 9 bases separated the two germline ends. The length of the CDR3 is 12 residues. Germline V gene lookup returns CDR1 SQVTM and CDR2 ANQGSEA. CDR3 coding DNA: TGCAGCGTTGGGCGCGGAAACAATGAGCAGTTCTTC. As protein: CSVGRGNNEQFF.

V usage is TRBV7-9 and J usage is TRBJ2-2; the D gene could be TRBD1 or TRBD2 (6 bases each). The CDR3 runs 16 residues. CDR1 and CDR2 (germline): SEHNR, FQNEAQ (reference sequence). Trimming left V 5 bases short and J 2 bases short, with 15 bases between. The CDR3 bases are TGTGCCAGCAGCCCGCCTGGGGGGCCTAACACCGGGGAGCTGTTTTTT. It specifies CASSPPGGPNTGELFF. Full variable domain (remainder filled in from reference TRBV7-9 and TRBJ2-2): DTGVSQNPRHKITKRGQNVTFRCDPISEHNRLYWYRQTLGQGPEFLTYFQNEAQLEKSRLLSDRFSAERPKGSFSTLEIQRTEQGDSAMYLCASSPPGGPNTGELFFGEGSRLTVL.

The chain recombines TRBV18 with TRBJ2-1; D is unclear. Germline V lookup: CDR1 KGHSH, CDR2 LQKENI. The CDR3 totals 13 residues. With 8 bases removed from V and 3 bases from J, the gap between germline ends came to 11 bases. The CDR3 region is CASTPGNYNEQFF. Here the CDR3 DNA reads TGTGCCAGCACCCCGGGCAACTACAATGAGCAGTTCTTC.

V gene TRBV20-1 combines with J gene TRBJ2-3; 7 bases fit TRBD1. CDR1 DFQATT and CDR2 SNEGSKA come from the germline V gene (reference sequence). The J segment lost 6 bases and the V segment lost 8 bases, leaving 8 bases of the junction unmatched. This CDR3 comprises 12 residues. The CDR3 sequence is CSSLSRGDTQYF. CDR3 bases: TGCAGTTCCCTTTCCAGGGGGGATACGCAGTATTTT.

This clonotype was observed at least ten times. The chain joins TRBV20-1 to TRBJ2-7; D not resolved. The CDR3 length is 11 residues. Germline loops: CDR1 DFQATT, CDR2 SNEGSKA (reference sequence). V lost 1 base, J lost 2 bases, and 3 bases lay in between. The CDR3 sequence: CSARGAYEQYF. The DNA for the CDR3 is TGCAGTGCTAGAGGCGCCTACGAGCAGTACTTC.

This chain links TRBV6-1 with TRBJ1-1, with D possibly TRBD1 on 6 matching bases. Germline V gene data show CDR1 as MNHNS and CDR2 as SASEGT. The CDR3 is 13 residues long. V was trimmed by 4 bases and J by 7 bases, leaving 13 bases between them. CDR3 sequence reads: CASSGDTDLEAFF. CDR3 bases: TGTGCCAGCAGTGGGGACACGGACCTTGAAGCTTTCTTT.

This clonotype turned up a few times. This chain joins TRBV29-1 and TRBJ1-2; D gene uncertain. In germline, CDR1 is SQVTM, CDR2 ANQGSEA. V lost 0 bases and J 8 bases, leaving 7 bases between the germline ends. This CDR3 is 11 amino acids long. The CDR3 protein is CSVEESGGYTF. The CDR3 nucleotides read TGCAGCGTTGAAGAATCCGGGGGCTACACCTTC. Filled out from reference TRBV29-1 and TRBJ1-2, the complete variable domain reads SAVISQKPSRDICQRGTSLTIQCQVDSQVTMMFWYRQQPGQSLTLIATANQGSEATYESGFVIDKFPISRPNLTFSTLTVSNMSPEDSSIYLCSVEESGGYTFGSGTRLTVV.

This clonotype came up a few times. The V gene is TRBV3-1, the J gene TRBJ1-5; D gene unclear. The CDR3 covers 14 residues. Per the germline V gene, CDR1 is LGHDT and CDR2 is YNNKEL (reference sequence). Trimming cost V 6 bases and J 7 bases, with 16 bases left between them. The CDR3 nucleotides read TGTGCCAGCAGGGATTGGGTTTACTTGCAGCCCCAGCATTTT. It encodes CASRDWVYLQPQHF.

There are a few counts of this clonotype. The chain couples TRBV5-1 to TRBJ1-1; a weak D match, TRBD1 (5 bases). The CDR3 runs 12 residues. Trimming removed 0 bases from V and 11 bases from J, with 11 bases in between. Looked up from germline, CDR1 is SGHRS and CDR2 is YFSETQ. The CDR3 sequence: CASSLDGAAAFF. CDR3 nucleotide sequence: TGCGCCAGCAGCTTGGACGGGGCGGCGGCTTTCTTT.

The genes are TRBV20-1 and TRBJ2-1, with D hard to call. Germline V CDR1 and CDR2: DFQATT, SNEGSKA (reference sequence). The CDR3 extends over 18 amino acids. V was trimmed by 0 bases and J by 0 bases, leaving 18 bases between them. The CDR3 DNA sequence: TGCAGTGCTAGAGATATGTACGACGGACCTAGCTCCTACAATGAGCAGTTCTTC. Translating it yields CSARDMYDGPSSYNEQFF.

This clonotype was recorded a few times. The rearrangement links TRBV6-2 or TRBV6-3 to TRBJ2-1; D not resolved. There are 10 residues in the CDR3. CDR1 is MNHEY, CDR2 SVGEGT, per germline. V gave up 7 bases and J gave up 5 bases, with 3 bases separating them. Here the CDR3 DNA reads TGTGCCAGCAATAACAATGAGCAGTTCTTC. As protein: CASNNNEQFF.

The gene calls are TRBV19 and TRBJ2-3; D remains ambiguous. CDR1 is LNHDA, CDR2 SQIVND, per germline (reference sequence). Trimming removed 1 base at V and 5 bases at J, with 4 bases between. The CDR3 contains 12 residues. The CDR3 loop is CASSIVGDTQYF. CDR3 sequence (DNA): TGTGCCAGTAGTATAGTGGGAGATACGCAGTATTTT.